This TCR beta chain emerged from a study of cytomegalovirus exposure and HLA in healthy donors. Study conclusions and caveats: Accurate prediction of HLA-A and HLA-B alleles (for most subjects) was reportedly achieved from TCR beta sequences.

With 60 Vbeta and 13 Jbeta primers, the PCR was carried out. In the original analysis: An analysis that came later counted roughly 80 million unique TCR beta chains, approximately 9.9 million shared. Sequenced by immunoSEQ multiplex PCR; TCRdb stores in-frame clones only, minus some. The DNA gave D and trimming, while V, J and clone size come from that table. The table includes under 250,000 clones, about 80% detected once. Germline-derived CDR1 and CDR2 are SGHKS and YYEKEE (reference sequence). The CDR3 extends over 17 amino acids. V was pared by 4 bases and J by 0 bases, with 20 bases between. On this clone: Its target is unknown.

The chain has TRBV5-5 and TRBJ2-7; D perhaps matches TRBD1 (6 bases). Specimen: PBMCs. The sequence was obtained from a male donor in good health and CMV-seronegative. The CDR3: CASSKQVLGASSYEQYF. CDR3 DNA: TGTGCCAGCAGCAAACAGGTCCTGGGGGCTAGCTCCTACGAGCAGTACTTC.